The rows below give T cell receptor beta chains drawn from one sample of a study of blood T cell repertoires in COVID-19. Sequencing used immunoSEQ multiplex PCR; TCRdb keeps in-frame clones, though not all of them. The profile shows 260,000 or so clones, approximately 90% of them singletons. Sequenced input: PBMCs or T cells enriched from blood (not recorded which). The receptors come from a man aged 18-30 years who had recovered from COVID-19. Both conserved end residues are part of each CDR3.

v_call: TRBV5-6
j_call: TRBJ1-2
cdr3_aa: CASRVDTLYGYTF

v_call: TRBV4-2
j_call: TRBJ2-1
cdr3_aa: CASSQVRGVYNEQFF

v_call: TRBV29-1
j_call: TRBJ2-1
cdr3_aa: CSVEGDREVEQFF

v_call: TRBV5-1
j_call: TRBJ1-1
cdr3_aa: CASSLPGTVTEAFF

v_call: TRBV14
j_call: TRBJ1-5
cdr3_aa: CASSLSQQFVNQPQHF

v_call: TRBV14
j_call: TRBJ1-2
cdr3_aa: CASSQGDYGYTF

v_call: TRBV6-1
j_call: TRBJ1-2
cdr3_aa: CASSERGGINYGYTF

v_call: TRBV28
j_call: TRBJ2-4
cdr3_aa: CASSTISRDGVIQYF

v_call: TRBV19
j_call: TRBJ1-3
cdr3_aa: CASRVSSGNTIYF

v_call: TRBV3-1/TRBV3-2
j_call: TRBJ1-1
cdr3_aa: CASSQQGGGDAFF

v_call: TRBV5-1
j_call: TRBJ2-5
cdr3_aa: CASSKDRPGETQYF

v_call: TRBV11-2
j_call: TRBJ2-1
cdr3_aa: CASSLISGRVFYEQFF

v_call: TRBV7-9
j_call: TRBJ1-2
cdr3_aa: CASSLVSGHLNYGYTF

v_call: TRBV10-2
j_call: TRBJ2-1
cdr3_aa: CASRLTSGALASSYNEQFF

v_call: TRBV3-1/TRBV3-2
j_call: TRBJ1-4
cdr3_aa: CASSQPPVEKLFF

v_call: TRBV29-1
j_call: TRBJ2-7
cdr3_aa: CSVATSGSGGHEQYF

v_call: TRBV19
j_call: TRBJ2-7
cdr3_aa: CASSIGSSYEQYF

v_call: TRBV6-5
j_call: TRBJ2-7
cdr3_aa: CASSREVYEQYF

v_call: TRBV9
j_call: TRBJ1-2
cdr3_aa: CASSVGQGISNGYTF

v_call: TRBV3-1/TRBV3-2
j_call: TRBJ2-5
cdr3_aa: CASSQELVGGRETQYF

v_call: TRBV7-2
j_call: TRBJ2-3
cdr3_aa: CASSPSGLAGGNTQYF

v_call: TRBV9
j_call: TRBJ2-1
cdr3_aa: CASSTEGIAGVGNEQFF

v_call: TRBV29-1
j_call: TRBJ2-1
cdr3_aa: CSVASGGTYNEQFF

v_call: TRBV10-3
j_call: TRBJ1-1
cdr3_aa: CAISASDSNTEAFF

v_call: TRBV4-1
j_call: TRBJ2-1
cdr3_aa: CASSQVGKGAYNEQFF

v_call: TRBV5-6
j_call: TRBJ2-5
cdr3_aa: CASSLPGGAKTQYF

v_call: TRBV14
j_call: TRBJ2-5
cdr3_aa: CASSPWTGGQETQYF

v_call: TRBV5-1
j_call: TRBJ2-5
cdr3_aa: CASSLGVIGQGETQYF

v_call: TRBV7-9
j_call: TRBJ2-5
cdr3_aa: CASSFLYQETQYF

v_call: TRBV12-5
j_call: TRBJ2-3
cdr3_aa: CASLRASGRVMADTQYF

v_call: TRBV15
j_call: TRBJ1-5
cdr3_aa: CATSNSISNQPQHF

v_call: TRBV5-1
j_call: TRBJ2-2
cdr3_aa: CASSLADSLNTGELFF

v_call: TRBV20-1
j_call: TRBJ2-7
cdr3_aa: CSASTSEGQGLYEQYF

v_call: TRBV30
j_call: TRBJ2-5
cdr3_aa: CAWSVQFRETQYF